Below are 30 T cell receptor beta chains sequenced from a single sample in a study of Ad26.COV2.S vaccination and SARS-CoV-2 variants. Noted treatment: approximately 18 received Ad26.COV2.S at low or high dose, single or two shots; about 5 received placebo; per-sample allocation not given. Samples were taken on day 63 after the first vaccine or placebo injection. Generated by immunoSEQ multiplex PCR, the TCRdb table keeps only in-frame clones and is missing some. The table records over 400,000 clones, less than 95% of them present only once. This sample comprised peripheral blood, obtained in a trial of Ad26.COV2.S vaccine versus placebo. These receptors originate from a person aged 18 to 65 who received the Ad26.COV2.S COVID-19 vaccine or a placebo.

V usage is TRBV9 and J usage is TRBJ2-3; D call uncertain. Between the trimmed V and J ends, which lost 4 bases and 1 base, there was a span of 4 bases. The CDR3 is 12 amino acids. From germline, CDR1 is SGDLS and CDR2 YYNGEE. CDR3 nucleotides: TGTGCCAGCAGCATCCGCACAGATACGCAGTATTTT. This encodes CASSIRTDTQYF.

The chain recombines TRBV28 with TRBJ2-7, with D hard to call. The germline V and J ends were trimmed by 6 bases and 4 bases, with 7 bases remaining between them. This CDR3 has 11 amino acids. Germline CDR1 and CDR2: MDHEN and SYDVKM. CDR3 sequence: CASSQVYEQYF. The CDR3 coding sequence is TGTGCCAGCAGCCAGGTATACGAGCAGTACTTC.

This clone occurred once. V and J are TRBV27 and TRBJ2-1; 11 bases line up with TRBD2. Germline CDR1 MNHEY, CDR2 SMNVEV (reference sequence). Germline trimming cut 2 bases from V and 7 bases from J; bases unmatched to any gene: 10. The CDR3 totals 17 residues. The CDR3 coding sequence is TGTGCCAGCAGTTTAAGCCCTAGCGGGAGGAATGTTAATGAGCAGTTCTTC. Its protein is CASSLSPSGRNVNEQFF.

A remark on this clone: One end of the junction is discordant with germline, which a read error may explain. V is TRBV25-1 and J is TRBJ2-1, with a tentative D call TRBD2 (5 bases). Per the germline V gene, CDR1 is MGHDK and CDR2 is SYGVNS. The CDR3 spans 13 residues. CDR3 amino acids: CAGSETRSGEQFF. The CDR3 DNA sequence: TGTGCCGGCAGTGAAACGCGGAGCGGTGAGCAGTTCTTC. Full variable domain (missing parts from reference TRBV25-1 and TRBJ2-1): EADIYQTPRYLVIGTGKKITLECSQTMGHDKMYWYQQDPGMELHLIHYSYGVNSTEKGDLSSESTVSRIRTEHFPLTLESARPSHTSQYLCAGSETRSGEQFFGPGTRLTVL.

This chain joins TRBV14 and TRBJ1-3, with TRBD1 matching over 9 bases. This CDR3 spans 17 amino acids. Germline trimming cut 4 bases from V and 0 bases from J; bases unmatched to any gene: 7. Germline V gene data show CDR1 as SGHDN and CDR2 as FVKESK. DNA of the CDR3: TGTGCCAGCAGCCGGGACAGGGACTTAGCCTCTGGAAACACCATATATTTT. This translates into CASSRDRDLASGNTIYF.

As to this clone: Other DNA sequences within the sample encode an identical CDR3. The V call is TRBV21-1, the J call TRBJ2-7. TRBV21-1 represents a pseudogene. This CDR3 has 14 residues. DNA of the CDR3: TGTGCCAGCAGCGGGGGTACCCGCACCTACGAGCAGTACTTC. Amino acid sequence: CASSGGTRTYEQYF.

This rearrangement joins TRBV6-4 to TRBJ1-2; D remains ambiguous. Looked up from germline, CDR1 is MRHNA and CDR2 is SNTAGT. The CDR3 covers 15 residues. Between the trimmed V and J ends, which lost 6 bases and 4 bases, there was a span of 18 bases. The CDR3 loop is CASRMANGGSYGYTF. The DNA of the CDR3 is TGTGCCAGCAGGATGGCAAACGGAGGTAGCTATGGCTACACCTTC.

J is TRBJ2-2 and V is TRBV7-9; D ambiguous. Trimming left V 10 bases short and J 10 bases short, with 10 bases between. The CDR3 is 10 amino acids. CDR1 is SEHNR, CDR2 FQNEAQ, per germline (reference sequence). The CDR3 is CATTTPELFF. The CDR3 nucleotides are TGTGCCACCACTACGCCGGAGCTGTTTTTT.

The CDR3 DNA is TGTGCCAGCAGCGTAGCTGCAGCGGCCTCCTACGAGCAGTACTTC. This codes for CASSVAAAASYEQYF. The gene calls are TRBV9 and TRBJ2-7, with D possibly being TRBD2 (5 bases). The CDR3 runs 15 residues. V was clipped by 0 bases and J by 0 bases, with 10 bases between them. Germline V gene lookup returns CDR1 SGDLS and CDR2 YYNGEE.

The chain is built from TRBV3-1 (or the pseudogene TRBV3-2) and TRBJ2-7; D ambiguous. CDR3 length: 13 residues. Trimming left V 4 bases short and J 1 base short, with 8 bases between. Germline V lookup: CDR1 LGHDT, CDR2 YNNKEL (reference sequence). The CDR3 is CASSLGRSYEQYF. CDR3 DNA sequence: TGTGCCAGCAGCCTGGGCAGGTCCTACGAGCAGTACTTC.

The gene calls are TRBV9 and TRBJ2-1; 9 positions agree with TRBD2. The V and J ends lost 0 bases and 16 bases, in that order; junction bases with no gene match: 11. CDR1 and CDR2 (germline): SGDLS, YYNGEE. This CDR3 has 14 residues. DNA of the CDR3: TGTGCCAGCAGCGTAGAGGTTAGCGGGAGCCCAAGCTTCTTC. It specifies CASSVEVSGSPSFF.

V gene TRBV9 combines with J gene TRBJ1-2; D gene uncertain. Trimming shortened V by 6 bases and J by 5 bases, and 14 bases separated the two germline ends. There are 13 residues in the CDR3. Germline lookup yields CDR1 SGDLS and CDR2 YYNGEE. CDR3 residues: CASNGPQAYGYTF. As DNA, the CDR3 is TGTGCCAGCAACGGACCGCAAGCATATGGCTACACCTTC. Complete variable domain (other parts from reference TRBV9 and TRBJ1-2): DSGVTQTPKHLITATGQRVTLRCSPRSGDLSVYWYQQSLDQGLQFLIQYYNGEERAKGNILERFSAQQFPDLHSELNLSSLELGDSALYFCASNGPQAYGYTFGSGTRLTVV.

CDR3 bases: TGTGCCAGTAGTAGCATCTATGAGCAGTTCTTC. Encoded protein: CASSSIYEQFF. The chain couples TRBV19 to TRBJ2-1; no clear D gene. The CDR3 loop spans 11 amino acids. Germline CDR1 is LNHDA and CDR2 is SQIVND (reference sequence). Trimming took off 4 bases at V and 8 bases at J, with 6 bases between the two ends.

The V and J genes are TRBV5-1 and TRBJ2-2; 7 nucleotides agree with TRBD1. CDR3 length equals 13 residues. Trimming at V came to 7 bases and at J to 1 base, leaving 1 base not matched to a gene. Germline V gene sequence: CDR1 SGHRS, CDR2 YFSETQ. CDR3 bases: TGCGCCAGCCGGACAGGGAACACCGGGGAGCTGTTTTTT. As protein: CASRTGNTGELFF. The full variable domain, in which reference TRBV5-1 and TRBJ2-2 provide the parts outside the CDR3, is KAGVTQTPRYLIKTRGQQVTLSCSPISGHRSVSWYQQTPGQGLQFLFEYFSETQRNKGNFPGRFSGRQFSNSRSEMNVSTLELGDSALYLCASRTGNTGELFFGEGSRLTVL.

This chain joins TRBV5-6 and TRBJ2-7; possible D gene TRBD1, 6 bases. Germline lookup yields CDR1 SGHDT and CDR2 YYEEEE. The CDR3 length is 15 residues. Trimming cost V 4 bases and J 3 bases, with 17 bases left between them. The CDR3 bases are TGTGCCAGCAGCGCACAGGGTATCGAGATCTACGAGCAGTACTTC. It codes for CASSAQGIEIYEQYF.

CDR3 sequence (DNA): TGTGCCAGCAGGGATTTGGGATCTGGAAACACCATATATTTT. Residues: CASRDLGSGNTIYF. The V gene is TRBV27, the J gene TRBJ1-3, with D unclear. V lost 6 bases to trimming and J lost 1 base, with 10 bases between them. The CDR3 has 14 amino acids. Germline CDR1 and CDR2: MNHEY and SMNVEV (reference sequence).

This chain joins TRBV7-3 and TRBJ2-3; D may be TRBD1 or TRBD2 (5 bases each). The CDR3 runs 17 residues. Between the trimmed V and J ends, which lost 4 bases and 0 bases, there was a span of 17 bases. CDR1 and CDR2 from the germline V gene are SGHTA and FQGTGA. The CDR3 loop is CASSYPSPGASTDTQYF. In DNA form, the CDR3 reads TGTGCCAGCAGCTACCCCTCCCCCGGGGCTAGCACAGATACGCAGTATTTT. Based on the CDR3 plus reference TRBV7-3 and TRBJ2-3, the full variable domain is GAGVSQTPSNKVTEKGKYVELRCDPISGHTALYWYRQSLGQGPEFLIYFQGTGAADDSGLPNDRFFAVRPEGSVSTLKIQRTERGDSAVYLCASSYPSPGASTDTQYFGPGTRLTVL.

This clone has only a few counts. The gene calls are TRBV7-3 and TRBJ1-1; the match to TRBD1 covers 10 bases. Germline V CDR1 and CDR2: SGHTA, FQGTGA. Trimming cost V 3 bases and J 2 bases; bases outside gene matches: 3. The CDR3 contains 15 residues. CDR3 bases: TGTGCCAGCAGCTTGACAGGGGGCCACAACACTGAAGCTTTCTTT. It specifies CASSLTGGHNTEAFF.

This rearrangement joins TRBV15 to TRBJ2-2; a weak D match, TRBD2 (6 bases). The CDR3 totals 16 residues. The V and J ends lost 1 base and 5 bases respectively, with 14 bases between them. CDR1 and CDR2 (germline): LNHNV, YYDKDF (reference sequence). The DNA of the CDR3 is TGTGCCACCAGCAGAGTTGATCTAGCGAGGACCGGGGAGCTGTTTTTT. Its translation is CATSRVDLARTGELFF.

This clone was found a few times. The J gene is TRBJ2-2, the V gene TRBV9; D call uncertain. This CDR3 comprises 16 residues. The V end was cut by 0 bases, the J end by 7 bases, with 16 bases between. Germline CDR1 SGDLS, CDR2 YYNGEE. The CDR3: CASSVEGLLMDGELFF. In DNA, the CDR3 is TGTGCCAGCAGCGTAGAAGGCCTCCTTATGGACGGGGAGCTGTTTTTT.

Here the CDR3 reads CASSLTTSGVRGGYNEQFF. The CDR3, as DNA: TGCGCCAGCAGCTTGACGACTAGCGGGGTCAGAGGGGGCTACAATGAGCAGTTCTTC. The chain uses TRBV5-1 and TRBJ2-1; the match to TRBD2 covers 11 bases. The CDR3 has 19 residues. From germline, CDR1 is SGHRS and CDR2 YFSETQ. The junction had 12 bases not matched to a gene; V was cut back by 1 base and J by 3 bases. Together with reference TRBV5-1 and TRBJ2-1, the CDR3 gives the full variable domain: KAGVTQTPRYLIKTRGQQVTLSCSPISGHRSVSWYQQTPGQGLQFLFEYFSETQRNKGNFPGRFSGRQFSNSRSEMNVSTLELGDSALYLCASSLTTSGVRGGYNEQFFGPGTRLTVL.

The chain carries TRBV6-5 and TRBJ2-5; D possibly corresponds to TRBD1 (6 bases). The germline CDR1 and CDR2 sequences are MNHEY and SVGAGI. This CDR3 contains 13 residues. With 6 bases removed from V and 3 bases from J, the gap between germline ends came to 11 bases. The CDR3 nucleotides read TGTGCCAGCAGCCTTAACAGGGAAGAGACCCAGTACTTC. It yields the protein CASSLNREETQYF.

This clone was seen only a few times. The rearrangement links TRBV7-9 to TRBJ2-1; a possible D gene is TRBD1 (5 bases). There are 12 residues in the CDR3. Per germline, CDR1 SEHNR and CDR2 FQNEAQ (reference sequence). V was pared by 5 bases and J by 6 bases, with 8 bases between. This chain's CDR3 is CASSPTANEQFF. Written as DNA, the CDR3 is TGTGCCAGCAGCCCGACAGCCAATGAGCAGTTCTTC.

The chain joins TRBV7-8 to TRBJ2-3; D is uncertain. V was shortened by 5 bases and J by 6 bases, with 9 bases between the two germline ends. Germline assignment: CDR1 SGHVS and CDR2 FQNEAQ. The CDR3 is 12 residues long. The CDR3 DNA follows: TGTGCCAGCAGCGTAATACGGGATACGCAGTATTTT. It yields the protein CASSVIRDTQYF.

V usage is TRBV2 and J usage is TRBJ2-7; D remains ambiguous. V lost 7 bases to trimming and J lost 2 bases, with 9 bases between them. Germline loops: CDR1 SNHLY, CDR2 FYNNEI. CDR3 length equals 12 residues. CDR3 residues: CASTDTAYEQYF. The CDR3 nucleotides read TGTGCCAGCACCGACACGGCCTACGAGCAGTACTTC. The full variable domain, its missing parts supplied by reference TRBV2 and TRBJ2-7, is EPEVTQTPSHQVTQMGQEVILRCVPISNHLYFYWYRQILGQKVEFLVSFYNNEISEKSEIFDDQFSVERPDGSNFTLKIRSTKLEDSAMYFCASTDTAYEQYFGPGTRLTVT.

This chain connects TRBV10-3 to TRBJ2-7; TRBD1 agrees at 9 bases. CDR3 size: 15 residues. The germline V gene encodes CDR1 ENHRY and CDR2 SYGVKD. V was clipped by 5 bases and J by 4 bases; unmatched bases: 9. In nucleotides, the CDR3 is TGTGCCATCAGTACCTACAGGGGGCTAGAGTACGAGCAGTACTTC. This codes for CAISTYRGLEYEQYF.

The chain couples TRBV5-6 to TRBJ1-5; the match to TRBD1 covers 9 bases. The V and J ends lost 0 bases and 0 bases, in that order; junction bases with no gene match: 7. Germline CDR1 reads SGHDT; CDR2 reads YYEEEE. The length of the CDR3 is 18 residues. The CDR3, as DNA: TGTGCCAGCAGCTTGGAGGACAGGGGTTTCGATAGCAATCAGCCCCAGCATTTT. Translating gives CASSLEDRGFDSNQPQHF.

V and J are TRBV9 and TRBJ1-5, with a tentative D call TRBD1 (5 bases). V was trimmed by 3 bases and J by 3 bases, leaving 10 bases between them. The CDR3 loop spans 14 amino acids. Per germline, CDR1 SGDLS and CDR2 YYNGEE. CDR3 sequence (DNA): TGTGCCAGCAGCGACGGGGGACCCAATCAGCCCCAGCATTTT. Translating it yields CASSDGGPNQPQHF.

Worth noting for this clone: Other DNA sequences from this sample encode an identical CDR3 as well. The chain combines TRBV11-1 with TRBJ2-7, with D maybe TRBD2 (6 bases). The V end lost 5 bases, the J end lost 0 bases, and 11 bases lay between the germline ends. The CDR3 runs 14 residues. Per germline, CDR1 SGHAT and CDR2 FQDESV (reference sequence). For the CDR3, the DNA is TGTGCCAGCAGCCTCGGGGGTAGCTCCTACGAGCAGTACTTC. Translating gives CASSLGGSSYEQYF.

The V call is TRBV30, the J call TRBJ1-6; no firm D call. The CDR3 extends over 11 amino acids. The ends were cut back, 5 bases at V and 8 bases at J, with 7 bases in the middle. Germline CDR1 GTSNPN, CDR2 SVGIG (reference sequence). CDR3 in amino acids: CAWGRDSPLHF. The CDR3 region has the DNA TGTGCCTGGGGTCGAGATTCACCCCTCCACTTT.